The next 5 T cell receptor beta chains were all read from a single sample in a study of cytomegalovirus exposure and HLA in healthy donors. The PCR was carried out with 60 Vbeta primers and 13 Jbeta primers. TCRdb keeps only in-frame clones here, not all; method: immunoSEQ multiplex PCR. The sample lists 150,000 or so clones; roughly 79% were seen once. Sample: PBMCs. The receptors derive from a man aged 35 to 55 in good health and CMV-seronegative.

The chain is built from TRBV30 and TRBJ2-1, with D perhaps matching TRBD2 (6 bases). The ends were cut back, 0 bases at V and 4 bases at J, with 22 bases in the middle. From germline, CDR1 is GTSNPN and CDR2 SVGIG (reference sequence). The CDR3 covers 18 residues. Here the CDR3 DNA reads TGTGCCTGGAGTGTACGGCGGGGCAAAAGGACATGGTACAATGAGCAGTTCTTC. Translation: CAWSVRRGKRTWYNEQFF.

J is TRBJ2-3 and V is TRBV7-3, with D perhaps TRBD2 (6 bases). The CDR3 runs to 14 residues. Germline V CDR1 and CDR2: SGHTA, FQGTGA. Trimming shortened V by 5 bases and J by 6 bases, and 15 bases separated the two germline ends. The CDR3 here is CASSRDSIPDTQYF. For the CDR3, the DNA is TGTGCCAGCAGCCGGGACTCTATACCCGATACGCAGTATTTT.

Only one count was recorded for this clone. The chain combines TRBV25-1 with TRBJ1-1; no definite D call. Germline V lookup: CDR1 MGHDK, CDR2 SYGVNS. The CDR3 contains 13 residues. With 3 bases removed from V and 4 bases from J, the gap between germline ends came to 9 bases. CDR3 sequence: CASSDPNFTEAFF. DNA of the CDR3: TGTGCCAGCAGTGATCCTAACTTCACTGAAGCTTTCTTT.

The chain has TRBV2 and TRBJ1-3, with 7 bases that match TRBD1. Per the germline V gene, CDR1 is SNHLY and CDR2 is FYNNEI. This CDR3 contains 14 residues. J lost 4 bases, V lost 6 bases, and 6 bases had no gene match. This CDR3 reads CASSGGQSGNTIYF. In DNA form, the CDR3 reads TGTGCCAGCAGCGGGGGACAGTCCGGAAACACCATATATTTT.

This chain links TRBV19 with TRBJ2-3; TRBD2 agrees at 11 bases. CDR3 size: 15 residues. Germline trimming cut 8 bases from V and 7 bases from J; bases unmatched to any gene: 11. Germline loops: CDR1 LNHDA, CDR2 SQIVND (reference sequence). CDR3: CASQFSGRASNTQYF. CDR3 nucleotides: TGTGCCAGTCAATTTAGCGGGAGGGCCTCTAATACGCAGTATTTT.